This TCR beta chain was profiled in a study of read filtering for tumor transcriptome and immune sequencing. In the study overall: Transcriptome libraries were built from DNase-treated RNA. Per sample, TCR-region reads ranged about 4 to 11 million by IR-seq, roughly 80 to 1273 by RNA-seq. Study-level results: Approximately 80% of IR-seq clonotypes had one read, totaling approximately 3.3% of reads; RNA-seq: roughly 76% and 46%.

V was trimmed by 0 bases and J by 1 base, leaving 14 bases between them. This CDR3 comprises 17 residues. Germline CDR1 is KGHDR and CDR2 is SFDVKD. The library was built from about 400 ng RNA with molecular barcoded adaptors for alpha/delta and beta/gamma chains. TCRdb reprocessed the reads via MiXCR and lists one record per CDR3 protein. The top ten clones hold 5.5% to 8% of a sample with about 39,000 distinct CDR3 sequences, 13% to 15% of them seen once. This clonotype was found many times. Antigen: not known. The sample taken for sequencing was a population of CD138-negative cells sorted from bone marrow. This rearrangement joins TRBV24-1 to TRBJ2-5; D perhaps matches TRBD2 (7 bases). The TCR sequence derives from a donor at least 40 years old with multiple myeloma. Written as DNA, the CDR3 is TGTGCCACCAGTGATTTGTGGGGGGGCGAAGGCCAAGAGACCCAGTACTTC. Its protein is CATSDLWGGEGQETQYF.